A single sample is the source of the 2 T cell receptor beta chains below, sequenced in a study of cytomegalovirus exposure and HLA in healthy donors. Primers included in the PCR were 60 Vbeta and 13 Jbeta primers. Measured with immunoSEQ multiplex PCR; TCRdb has only the in-frame clones, and not every one. The sample gives around 160,000 clones, roughly 75% of which show up once; roughly 8.2% is in the top ten. The sample comprised PBMCs. Receptors originate from a middle-aged woman in good health and CMV-seropositive.

The chain uses TRBV5-4 and TRBJ1-2; 9 nucleotides match TRBD1. The V and J ends lost 4 bases and 6 bases, in that order; junction bases with no gene match: 13. The CDR3 length is 16 residues. Germline CDR1 SGHNT, CDR2 YYREEE (reference sequence). The CDR3: CASSHPRDRAGDGYTF. The CDR3 coding sequence is TGTGCCAGCAGCCACCCCCGGGACAGGGCAGGAGATGGCTACACCTTC.

The chain employs TRBV27 and TRBJ2-7, with 9 nucleotides matching TRBD2. The CDR3 has 15 amino acids. Germline V lookup: CDR1 MNHEY, CDR2 SMNVEV (reference sequence). Trimming took 2 bases from V and 0 from J; bases not matched to a gene: 2. The CDR3 loop reads CASSLTSGSSYEQYF. The CDR3 coding sequence is TGTGCCAGCAGTTTAACTAGCGGGTCCTCCTACGAGCAGTACTTC.